This T cell receptor beta chain was retrieved from a study of shared clonotypes between healthy human individuals. This clone was observed a single time. Its target is unknown. The V gene lost 1 base and the J gene lost 4 bases, with 14 bases spanning the gap. The CDR3 consists of 16 residues. CDR1 is SEHNR and CDR2 is FQNEAQ in the germline V gene (reference sequence). Study-wide points: Researchers found naive subsets generally carried larger estimated richness than memory subsets.

Assay execution proceeded at the deep level. Repertoires were generated with immunoSEQ multiplex PCR, while TCRdb's copy carries only in-frame clones and drops some. The sample contains some 630,000 clones, about 96% of which appear only once. Only CD45RO-negative cells positively selected for CCR7 counted as naive CD8 cells, so terminally differentiated effector memory CD45RA+ cells were excluded. The donor cohort consisted entirely of Caucasian adults residing in Nashville, Tennessee. Source material: naive CD8+ T cells sorted from blood. This TCR was recovered from a woman younger than 45 in good health. The J gene is TRBJ2-1, the V gene TRBV7-9; either TRBD1 or TRBD2 may supply D (6 bases each). For the CDR3, the DNA is TGTGCCAGCAGCTTAGAGGGGGGTGGCCGGTACAATGAGCAGTTCTTC. This encodes CASSLEGGGRYNEQFF.